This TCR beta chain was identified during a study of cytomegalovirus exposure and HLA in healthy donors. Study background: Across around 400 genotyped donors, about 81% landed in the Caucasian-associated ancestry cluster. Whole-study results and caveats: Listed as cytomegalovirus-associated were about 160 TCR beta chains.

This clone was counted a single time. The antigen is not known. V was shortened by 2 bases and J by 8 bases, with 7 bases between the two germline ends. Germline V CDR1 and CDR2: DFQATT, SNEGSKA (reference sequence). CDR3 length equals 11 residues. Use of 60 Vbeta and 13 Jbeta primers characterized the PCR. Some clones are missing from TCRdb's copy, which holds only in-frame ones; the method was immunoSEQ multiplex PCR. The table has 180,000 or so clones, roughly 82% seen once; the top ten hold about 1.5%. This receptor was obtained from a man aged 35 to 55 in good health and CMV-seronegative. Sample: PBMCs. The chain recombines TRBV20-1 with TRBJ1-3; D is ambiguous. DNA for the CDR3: TGCAGTGCTAGAAGCGCCCACACCATATATTTT. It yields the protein CSARSAHTIYF.